Following are 2 T cell receptor beta chains from one sample sequenced in a study of long-term antiretroviral therapy in people with HIV. The authors ran the immunoSEQ assay, v3.0, at survey level. Produced via immunoSEQ multiplex PCR; TCRdb's table is partial and in-frame only. The table lists more than 20,000 clones, around 83% of them singletons. The sample here was unsorted PBMCs, taken 1.3 years after starting antiretroviral therapy. These receptors were collected from a man aged 55 to 70 with HIV.

J is TRBJ2-3 and V is TRBV6-5, with 9 bases aligning to TRBD2. With 2 bases clipped from V and 6 bases from J, the junction kept 6 bases outside the gene matches. Germline values: CDR1 MNHEY, CDR2 SVGAGI. The CDR3 is 15 amino acids. The CDR3 DNA reads TGTGCCAGCAGTTACAGGCGGGGGGGCTCTGATACGCAGTATTTT. Translated: CASSYRRGGSDTQYF.

This chain connects TRBV29-1 to TRBJ2-7, with 7 positions matching TRBD2. J was trimmed by 0 bases and V by 6 bases; bases with no gene match: 5. CDR1 is SQVTM and CDR2 is ANQGSEA in the germline V gene. The CDR3 sequence is 13 residues long. The CDR3 region has the DNA TGCAGCGTCCGAGCGGGAATCTCCTACGAGCAGTACTTC. Translated, it gives CSVRAGISYEQYF.